A selection of T cell receptor beta chains follows, all from one sample in a study of T-cell reconstitution after alpha-beta-depleted transplantation in children. TCRdb reprocessed the PCR reads with MiXCR, giving one entry per CDR3 protein. This table holds about 47,000 distinct CDR3 sequences, approximately 52% found once. Sequences were derived from peripheral blood, sampled before TCRalphabeta/CD19-depleted stem cell transplant. These receptor sequences come from a boy in the first two years of life with SCID, due to receive a stem cell transplant. Each CDR3 is given with its conserved first and last residue. D genes are given only for firm matches. The listing skips clone size in some rows; elsewhere it reads once, few, many or a size class.

CDR3	DNA	V	J	size	D
CASSQGGMTMNTGELFF	TGTGCCAGCAGCCAAGGGGGTATGACAATGAACACCGGGGAGCTGTTTTTT	TRBV3-1	TRBJ2-2	.	.
CASSQDQFGDYEQYF	TGCGCCAGCAGCCAAGACCAGTTCGGGGACTACGAGCAGTACTTC	TRBV4-1	TRBJ2-7	.	.
CSVEGDGLTGDPTYEQYF	TGCAGCGTTGAGGGGGACGGTCTGACAGGGGATCCTACCTACGAGCAGTACTTC	TRBV29-1	TRBJ2-7	.	TRBD1
CASSDLAGALDTQYF	TGTGCCAGCAGTGACCTCGCGGGGGCCCTAGATACGCAGTATTTT	TRBV6-4	TRBJ2-3	.	.
CIPLTYGYTF	TGCATCCCACTGACCTATGGCTACACCTTC	TRBV20-1	TRBJ1-2	.	.
CSASALAGRRRDTQYF	TGCAGTGCTAGTGCCTTGGCGGGGCGCCGCAGGGATACGCAGTATTTT	TRBV20-1	TRBJ2-3	few	.
CASSLTGEQAFF	TGTGCCAGCAGCCTGACAGGGGAACAAGCTTTCTTT	TRBV5-5	TRBJ1-1	.	TRBD1
CASSLWPSGGTYEQYF	TGTGCCAGCAGTTTATGGCCCAGCGGGGGTACCTACGAGCAGTACTTC	TRBV28	TRBJ2-7	.	TRBD2
CASSLEQETQYF	TGTGCCAGCAGCTTAGAACAAGAGACCCAGTACTTC	TRBV7-9	TRBJ2-5	.	.
CASSLGSVYTEAFF	TGTGCCAGCAGCTTAGGGTCCGTATACACTGAAGCTTTCTTT	TRBV7-2	TRBJ1-1	once	.
CSAQLGGNTDTQYF	TGCAGTGCTCAGCTCGGGGGGAACACAGATACGCAGTATTTT	TRBV20-1	TRBJ2-3	.	TRBD2
CATSRDLQGANTGELFF	TGTGCCACCAGCAGAGATCTACAGGGGGCGAACACCGGGGAGCTGTTTTTT	TRBV15	TRBJ2-2	.	TRBD1
CASSVPLGTGLEGYTF	TGTGCCAGCAGCGTTCCCCTAGGGACAGGGTTAGAGGGCTACACCTTC	TRBV9	TRBJ1-2	.	TRBD1
CASRADSGSYGYTF	TGTGCCAGCAGGGCGGACAGTGGGAGCTATGGCTACACCTTC	TRBV2	TRBJ1-2	.	.
CASSQFGGGVYNEQFF	TGCGCCAGCAGCCAATTCGGCGGGGGAGTATACAATGAGCAGTTCTTC	TRBV4-3	TRBJ2-1	.	TRBD2
CASSPGTSGAFSYEQYF	TGTGCCAGCAGCCCCGGGACTAGCGGGGCATTCTCCTACGAGCAGTACTTC	TRBV7-9	TRBJ2-7	.	TRBD2
CASSPDGRTETYEQYF	TGTGCCAGCAGCCCTGACGGGAGGACGGAGACCTACGAGCAGTACTTC	TRBV7-9	TRBJ2-7	.	TRBD2
CSATGVLTGYEQYF	TGCAGTGCTACAGGGGTCCTGACGGGGTACGAGCAGTACTTC	TRBV20-1	TRBJ2-7	.	.
CASSRLTDTQYF	TGCGCCAGCAGCCGACTAACGGATACGCAGTATTTT	TRBV5-1	TRBJ2-3	.	.
CASSPIGLAGWSGETQYF	TGTGCCAGCAGCCCTATAGGACTAGCGGGGTGGTCTGGGGAGACCCAGTACTTC	TRBV3-1	TRBJ2-5	.	TRBD2
CSASGAGGRQPQHF	TGCAGTGCTAGCGGGGCCGGGGGACGCCAGCCCCAGCATTTT	TRBV20-1	TRBJ1-5	few	.
CASSVTASIYGYTF	TGTGCCAGCAGTGTGACAGCTTCGATCTATGGCTACACCTTC	TRBV6-1	TRBJ1-2	.	.
CASSLGTETSPLHF	TGCGCCAGCAGCCTCGGGACAGAGACTTCACCCCTCCACTTT	TRBV5-1	TRBJ1-6	.	TRBD1
CASSQAERGVGEQYF	TGTGCCAGCAGCCAAGCGGAGCGGGGGGTAGGCGAGCAGTACTTC	TRBV4-2	TRBJ2-7	few	TRBD2
CSARDPGGFNEQFF	TGCAGTGCTAGAGATCCCGGGGGGTTCAATGAGCAGTTCTTC	TRBV20-1	TRBJ2-1	.	TRBD2
CASSQDVGGGGQPQHF	TGCGCCAGCAGCCAAGACGTAGGGGGAGGTGGTCAGCCCCAGCATTTT	TRBV4-3	TRBJ1-5	few	.
CASSNSGLRTDTQYF	TGTGCCAGCAGCAACTCGGGACTACGCACAGATACGCAGTATTTT	TRBV7-3	TRBJ2-3	few	TRBD2
CASSHGGGGNTIYF	TGTGCCAGCAGCCATGGGGGGGGCGGAAACACCATATATTTT	TRBV7-2	TRBJ1-3	.	.
CASSQAGAGTEEAFF	TGCGCCAGCAGCCAAGCGGGTGCGGGGACCGAAGAGGCTTTCTTT	TRBV4-3	TRBJ1-1	.	.
CATIAGEYF	TGTGCCACCATAGCGGGGGAGTACTTC	TRBV6-4	TRBJ2-7	few	TRBD2
CASSLKNRDEQYF	TGTGCCAGCAGCTTAAAGAACAGGGACGAGCAGTACTTC	TRBV7-9	TRBJ2-7	.	.
CASSGGQTYEQYF	TGTGCCAGCTCAGGGGGACAGACCTACGAGCAGTACTTC	TRBV18	TRBJ2-7	.	TRBD1
CASSPSGLNTEAFF	TGTGCCAGCAGCCCCAGCGGCTTGAACACTGAAGCTTTCTTT	TRBV5-5	TRBJ1-1	.	.
CASSFEPGVNQPQHF	TGTGCCAGCAGCTTCGAGCCAGGGGTCAATCAGCCCCAGCATTTT	TRBV5-5	TRBJ1-5	once	.
CASSQGQVNTEAFF	TGTGCCAGCAGCCAAGGACAGGTGAACACTGAAGCTTTCTTT	TRBV3-1	TRBJ1-1	.	.
CSARDPVQGRDIQYF	TGCAGTGCTAGAGATCCGGTACAGGGGAGAGACATTCAGTACTTC	TRBV20-1	TRBJ2-4	.	TRBD1
CASSPQGGQEAFF	TGCGCCAGCAGCCCCCAAGGGGGACAGGAAGCTTTCTTT	TRBV5-1	TRBJ1-1	.	TRBD1
CASKDGADTEAFF	TGCGCCAGCAAAGACGGGGCCGACACTGAAGCTTTCTTT	TRBV4-1	TRBJ1-1	once	.
CASSDSPANTGELFF	TGTGCCAGCAGTGACTCCCCCGCGAACACCGGGGAGCTGTTTTTT	TRBV6-4	TRBJ2-2	.	.
CSASAGGVSGANVLTF	TGCAGTGCTAGCGCGGGGGGCGTCTCTGGGGCCAACGTCCTGACTTTC	TRBV20-1	TRBJ2-6	few	TRBD2
CATSSGFTSNQPQHF	TGTGCCACCAGCAGCGGGTTCACGAGCAATCAGCCCCAGCATTTT	TRBV15	TRBJ1-5	.	.
CASSQDYRVEAFF	TGCGCCAGCAGCCAGGATTACAGGGTTGAAGCTTTCTTT	TRBV4-1	TRBJ1-1	.	.
CASSFRLAGGLGDEQFF	TGTGCCAGCAGCTTTCGACTAGCGGGGGGCCTAGGCGATGAGCAGTTCTTC	TRBV7-6	TRBJ2-1	.	TRBD2
CASSPTGGEQYF	TGTGCCAGCAGCCCTACAGGGGGTGAGCAGTACTTC	TRBV6-1	TRBJ2-7	medium-sized	TRBD1
CASSPAWGSSYEQYF	TGTGCCAGCAGTCCCGCCTGGGGGAGCTCCTACGAGCAGTACTTC	TRBV27	TRBJ2-7	.	.
CATSRDAGVLAGRSDTQYF	TGTGCCACCAGCAGAGACGCGGGGGTGCTAGCGGGGAGATCAGATACGCAGTATTTT	TRBV15	TRBJ2-3	many	TRBD2
CASSLGEMNTEAFF	TGCGCCAGCAGCTTGGGGGAGATGAACACTGAAGCTTTCTTT	TRBV5-1	TRBJ1-1	few	.
CASSYSYGFSYEQYF	TGTGCCAGCAGTTACTCTTACGGGTTCTCCTACGAGCAGTACTTC	TRBV6-5	TRBJ2-7	.	.
CASSLISTEAFF	TGTGCCAGCAGCTTAATTTCCACTGAAGCTTTCTTT	TRBV7-9	TRBJ1-1	.	.